This TCR beta chain was sequenced in a study of blood T cell repertoires in COVID-19. Study details: The United States, Italy and Spain provided the acute and convalescent COVID-19 samples. PBMCs, B-cell-depleted T cells, or T cells provided the cDNA or gDNA that made up the material.

Authors' analysis steps: Nucleated cell counts were estimated from reference gene primer amplification. Some clones are missing from TCRdb's copy, which holds only in-frame ones; the method was immunoSEQ multiplex PCR. The V and J calls and clone size come from that table; D and trimming were worked out from the DNA. The sample has about 180,000 clones, approximately 80% seen once. V was cut by 3 bases and J by 1 base, with 9 bases left in between. CDR3 length: 14 residues. Germline V CDR1 and CDR2: LNHNV, YYDKDF (reference sequence). The clonotype comes from a woman between 35 and 50 years old with COVID-19, enrolled during active disease. The specimen sequenced was peripheral blood. This rearrangement joins TRBV15 to TRBJ1-1, with D maybe TRBD1 (5 bases). The DNA for the CDR3 is TGTGCCACCAGCAGGGGGGGAGGGAACACTGAAGCTTTCTTT. The encoded protein is CATSRGGGNTEAFF.